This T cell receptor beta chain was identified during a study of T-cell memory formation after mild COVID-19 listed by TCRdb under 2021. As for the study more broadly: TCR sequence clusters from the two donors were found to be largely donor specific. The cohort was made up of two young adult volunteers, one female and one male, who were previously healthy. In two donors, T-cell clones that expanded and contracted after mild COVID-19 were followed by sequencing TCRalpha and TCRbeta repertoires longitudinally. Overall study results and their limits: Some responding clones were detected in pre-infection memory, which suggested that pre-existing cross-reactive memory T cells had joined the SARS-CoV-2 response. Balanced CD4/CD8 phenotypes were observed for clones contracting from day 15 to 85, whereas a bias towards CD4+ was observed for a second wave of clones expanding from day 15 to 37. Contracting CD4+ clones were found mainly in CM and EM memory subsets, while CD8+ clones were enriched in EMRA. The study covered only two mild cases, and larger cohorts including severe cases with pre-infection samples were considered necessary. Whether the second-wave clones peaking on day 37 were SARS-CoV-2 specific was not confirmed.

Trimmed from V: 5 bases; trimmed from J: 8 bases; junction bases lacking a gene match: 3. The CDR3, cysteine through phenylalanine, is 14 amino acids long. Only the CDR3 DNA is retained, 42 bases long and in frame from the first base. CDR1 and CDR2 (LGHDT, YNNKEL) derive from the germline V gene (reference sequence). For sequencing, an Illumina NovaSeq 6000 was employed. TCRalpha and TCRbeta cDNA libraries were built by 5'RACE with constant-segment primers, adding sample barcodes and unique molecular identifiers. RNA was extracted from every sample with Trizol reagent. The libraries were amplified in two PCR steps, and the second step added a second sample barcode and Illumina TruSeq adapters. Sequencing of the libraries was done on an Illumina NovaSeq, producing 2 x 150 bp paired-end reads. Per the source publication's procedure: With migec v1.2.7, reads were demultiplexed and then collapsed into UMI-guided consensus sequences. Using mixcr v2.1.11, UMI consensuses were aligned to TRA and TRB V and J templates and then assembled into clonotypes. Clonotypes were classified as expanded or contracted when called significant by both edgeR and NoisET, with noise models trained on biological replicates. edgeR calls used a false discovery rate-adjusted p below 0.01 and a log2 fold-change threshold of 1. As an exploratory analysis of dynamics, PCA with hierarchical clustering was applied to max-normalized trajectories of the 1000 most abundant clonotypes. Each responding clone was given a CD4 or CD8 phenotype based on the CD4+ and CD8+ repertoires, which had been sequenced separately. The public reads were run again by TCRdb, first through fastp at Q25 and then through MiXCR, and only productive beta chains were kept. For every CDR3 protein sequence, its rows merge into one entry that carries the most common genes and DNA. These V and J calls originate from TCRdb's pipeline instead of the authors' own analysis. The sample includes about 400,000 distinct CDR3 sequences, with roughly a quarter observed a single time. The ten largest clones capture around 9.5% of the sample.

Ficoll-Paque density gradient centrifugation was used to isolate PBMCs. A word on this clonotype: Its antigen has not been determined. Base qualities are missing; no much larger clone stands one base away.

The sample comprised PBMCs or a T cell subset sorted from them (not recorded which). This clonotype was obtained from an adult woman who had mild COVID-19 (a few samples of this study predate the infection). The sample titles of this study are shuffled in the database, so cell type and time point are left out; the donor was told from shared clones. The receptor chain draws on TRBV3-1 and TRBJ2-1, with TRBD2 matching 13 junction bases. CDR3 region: CASSVLAGGYEQFF. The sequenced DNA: TGTGCCAGCAGCGTACTAGCGGGAGGGTATGAGCAGTTCTTC.